This T cell receptor (beta chain) is drawn from a study of T cell repertoires in cytomegalovirus infection. Study summary: Both recently identified HLA-C-restricted and well-studied HLA-B-restricted CMV epitopes were used in the study. Study-level results: CMV-specific TCR beta clonotypes restricted by HLA-C were the ones dominating the ex vivo response.

In its sample, this clonotype was seen a few times. Its matching antigen is unknown. V was cut by 8 bases and J by 8 bases, with 13 bases left in between. This CDR3 spans 13 amino acids. TCRdb used MiXCR to reprocess the reads, holding one entry per CDR3 protein. The sample gives hundreds of thousands of distinct CDR3 sequences, roughly 30% of which show up once; approximately 18% is in the top ten. The sample consisted of cultured PBMCs, taken from culture after CMV antigen stimulation. V and J are TRBV12-3 or TRBV12-4 and TRBJ1-6; D possibly corresponds to TRBD1 (5 bases). The clonotype comes from a human donor in good health (CMV status not recorded). Some clones in this sample may be carry-over from other donors' samples. The CDR3 here is CASSGTWDSPLHF. The CDR3 nucleotides read TGTGCCAGCTCCGGGACCTGGGATTCACCCCTCCACTTT.